The source of this TCR beta chain is a study of T cell repertoires in cytomegalovirus infection. Findings of the study overall: The ex vivo response showed dominance by HLA-C-restricted CMV-specific TCR beta clonotypes.

For this clonotype: The antigen remains unidentified.

TCRdb reprocessed the reads via MiXCR and lists one record per CDR3 protein. The sample has approximately 990,000 distinct CDR3 sequences; about a third are singletons. The germline V and J ends were trimmed by 5 bases and 0 bases, with 8 bases remaining between them. Per germline, CDR1 KGHDR and CDR2 SFDVKD. This CDR3 spans 14 amino acids. V and J are TRBV24-1 and TRBJ2-3; unclear D gene. This receptor was taken from a human donor in good health (CMV status not recorded). Some clones in this sample may be carry-over from other donors' samples. The input for sequencing was cultured CD8+ T cells from PBMCs, taken from culture after CMV antigen stimulation. CDR3 protein: CATSAVGSTDTQYF. The CDR3 coding sequence is TGTGCCACCAGTGCAGTCGGAAGCACAGATACGCAGTATTTT.